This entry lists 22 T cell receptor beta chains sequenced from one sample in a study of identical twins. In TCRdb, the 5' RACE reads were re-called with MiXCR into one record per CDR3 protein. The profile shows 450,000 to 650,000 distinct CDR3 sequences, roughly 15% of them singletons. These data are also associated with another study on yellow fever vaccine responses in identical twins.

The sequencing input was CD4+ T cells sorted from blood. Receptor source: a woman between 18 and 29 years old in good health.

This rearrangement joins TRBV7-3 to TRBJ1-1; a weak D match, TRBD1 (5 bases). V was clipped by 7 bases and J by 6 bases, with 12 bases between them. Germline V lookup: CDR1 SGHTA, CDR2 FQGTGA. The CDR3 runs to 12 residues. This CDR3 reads CASTSRASEAFF. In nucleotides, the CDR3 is TGTGCCAGCACTAGCAGGGCCTCTGAAGCTTTCTTT.

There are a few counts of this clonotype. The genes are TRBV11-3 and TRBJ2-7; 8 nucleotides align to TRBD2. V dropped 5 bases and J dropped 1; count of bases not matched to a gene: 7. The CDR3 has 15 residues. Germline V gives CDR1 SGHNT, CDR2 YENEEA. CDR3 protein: CASSDPAGVSYEQYF. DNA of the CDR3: TGTGCCAGCAGCGACCCAGCGGGAGTGTCCTACGAGCAGTACTTC.

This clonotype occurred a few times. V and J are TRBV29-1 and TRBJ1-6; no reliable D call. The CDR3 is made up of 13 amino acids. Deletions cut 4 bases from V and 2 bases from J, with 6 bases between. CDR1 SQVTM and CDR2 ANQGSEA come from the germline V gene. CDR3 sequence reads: CSVAVTYNSPLHF. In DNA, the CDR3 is TGCAGCGTTGCGGTTACCTATAATTCACCCCTCCACTTT.

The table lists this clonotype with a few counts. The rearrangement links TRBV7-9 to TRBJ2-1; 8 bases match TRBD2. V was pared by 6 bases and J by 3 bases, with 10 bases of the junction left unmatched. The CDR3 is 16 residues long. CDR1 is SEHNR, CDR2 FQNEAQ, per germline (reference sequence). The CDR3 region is CASRFGLAGLYNEQFF. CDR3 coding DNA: TGTGCCAGCAGGTTTGGGCTAGCGGGCCTCTACAATGAGCAGTTCTTC.

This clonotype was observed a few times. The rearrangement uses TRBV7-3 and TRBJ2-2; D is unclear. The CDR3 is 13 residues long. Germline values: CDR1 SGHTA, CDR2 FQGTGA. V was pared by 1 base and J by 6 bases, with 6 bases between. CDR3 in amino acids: CASSLKDAGELFF. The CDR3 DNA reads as TGTGCCAGCAGCTTAAAGGACGCCGGGGAGCTGTTTTTT.

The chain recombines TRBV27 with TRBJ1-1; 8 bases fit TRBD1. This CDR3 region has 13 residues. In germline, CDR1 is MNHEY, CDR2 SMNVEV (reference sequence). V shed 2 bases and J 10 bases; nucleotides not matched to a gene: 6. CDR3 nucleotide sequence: TGTGCCAGCAGTTTAGGACAGGGTGGTAGAGCTTTCTTT. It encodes CASSLGQGGRAFF.

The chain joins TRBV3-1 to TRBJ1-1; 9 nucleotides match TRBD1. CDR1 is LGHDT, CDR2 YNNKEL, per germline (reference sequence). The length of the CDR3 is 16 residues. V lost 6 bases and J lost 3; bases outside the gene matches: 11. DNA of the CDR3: TGTGCCAGCAGACGCTGGACAGGGGTGGGGGACACTGAAGCTTTCTTT. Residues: CASRRWTGVGDTEAFF.

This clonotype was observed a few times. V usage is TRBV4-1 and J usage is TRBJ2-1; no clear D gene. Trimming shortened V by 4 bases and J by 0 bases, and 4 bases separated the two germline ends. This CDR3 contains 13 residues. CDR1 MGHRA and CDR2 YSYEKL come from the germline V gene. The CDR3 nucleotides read TGCGCCAGCAGCCCCTACTCCTACAATGAGCAGTTCTTC. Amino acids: CASSPYSYNEQFF.

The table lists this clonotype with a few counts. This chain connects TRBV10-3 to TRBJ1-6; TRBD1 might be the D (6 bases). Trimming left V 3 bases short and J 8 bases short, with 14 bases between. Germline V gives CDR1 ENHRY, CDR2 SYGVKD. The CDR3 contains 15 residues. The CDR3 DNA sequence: TGTGCCATCAGTGAAATACAGGGATGGGATTCACCCCTCCACTTT. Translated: CAISEIQGWDSPLHF.

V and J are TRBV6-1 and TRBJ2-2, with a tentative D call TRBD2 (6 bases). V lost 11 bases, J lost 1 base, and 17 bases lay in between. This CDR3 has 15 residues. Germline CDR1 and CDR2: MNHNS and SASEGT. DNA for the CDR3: TGTGCCGCGGGGTTGGGTGGAGGGAACACCGGGGAGCTGTTTTTT. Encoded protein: CAAGLGGGNTGELFF.

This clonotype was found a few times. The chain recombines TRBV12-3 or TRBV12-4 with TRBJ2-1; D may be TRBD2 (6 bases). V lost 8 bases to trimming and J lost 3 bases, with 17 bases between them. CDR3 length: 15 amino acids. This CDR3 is CASEWDGGGYNEQFF. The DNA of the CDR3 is TGTGCCAGCGAATGGGACGGGGGTGGCTACAATGAGCAGTTCTTC.

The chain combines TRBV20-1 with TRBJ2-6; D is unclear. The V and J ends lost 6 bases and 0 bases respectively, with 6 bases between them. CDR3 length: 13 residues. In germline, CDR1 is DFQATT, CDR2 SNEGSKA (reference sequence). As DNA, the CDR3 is TGCAGTGCCTTGGCCTCTGGGGCCAACGTCCTGACTTTC. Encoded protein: CSALASGANVLTF.

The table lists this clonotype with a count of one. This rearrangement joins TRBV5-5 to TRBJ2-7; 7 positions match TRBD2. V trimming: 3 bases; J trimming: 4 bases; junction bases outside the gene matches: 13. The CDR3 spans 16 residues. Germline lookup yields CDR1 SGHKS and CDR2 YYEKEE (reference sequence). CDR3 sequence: CASSSHSLAVPYEQYF. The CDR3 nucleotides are TGTGCCAGCAGCTCCCATTCTCTAGCGGTACCTTACGAGCAGTACTTC.

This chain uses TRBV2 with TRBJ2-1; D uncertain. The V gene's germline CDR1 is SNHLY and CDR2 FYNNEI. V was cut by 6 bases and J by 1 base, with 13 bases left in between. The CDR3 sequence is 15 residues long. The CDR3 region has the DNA TGTGCCAGCAGACCCGACCCCGGGTCCTACAATGAGCAGTTCTTC. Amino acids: CASRPDPGSYNEQFF.

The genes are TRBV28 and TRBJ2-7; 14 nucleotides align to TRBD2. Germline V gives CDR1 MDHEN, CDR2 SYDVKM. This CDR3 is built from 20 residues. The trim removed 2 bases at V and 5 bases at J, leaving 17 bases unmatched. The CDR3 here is CASSLTSLRTSGRWVHEQYF. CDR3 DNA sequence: TGTGCCAGCAGTTTAACGTCACTCAGGACTAGCGGGAGGTGGGTGCACGAGCAGTACTTC.

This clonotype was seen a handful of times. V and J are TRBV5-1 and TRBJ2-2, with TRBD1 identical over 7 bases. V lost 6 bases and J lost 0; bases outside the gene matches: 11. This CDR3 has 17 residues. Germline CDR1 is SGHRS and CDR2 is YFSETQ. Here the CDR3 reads CASTRDSSNANTGELFF. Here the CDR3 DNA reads TGCGCCAGCACCCGGGACAGCTCTAACGCGAACACCGGGGAGCTGTTTTTT.

CDR3: CSVLVSGRALGEQYF. CDR3 sequence (DNA): TGCAGCGTCTTGGTGAGCGGGAGGGCCCTGGGCGAGCAGTACTTC. The genes are TRBV29-1 and TRBJ2-7, with TRBD2 matching over 10 bases. The length of the CDR3 is 15 residues. Germline V gives CDR1 SQVTM, CDR2 ANQGSEA. Losses at the gene ends were 6 bases for V and 6 bases for J; bases not matched to a gene: 14.

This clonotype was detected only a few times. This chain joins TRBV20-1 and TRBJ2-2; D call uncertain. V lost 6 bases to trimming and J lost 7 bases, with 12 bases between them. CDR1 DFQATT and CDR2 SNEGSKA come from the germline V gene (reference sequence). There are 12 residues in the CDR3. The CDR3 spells CSAIQYSGELFF. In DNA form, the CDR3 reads TGCAGTGCAATCCAATATAGCGGGGAGCTGTTTTTT.

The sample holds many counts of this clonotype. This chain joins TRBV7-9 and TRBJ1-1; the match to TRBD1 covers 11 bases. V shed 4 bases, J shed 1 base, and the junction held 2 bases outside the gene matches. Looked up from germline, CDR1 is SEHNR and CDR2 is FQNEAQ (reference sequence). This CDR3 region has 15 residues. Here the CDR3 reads CASSWTGGANTEAFF. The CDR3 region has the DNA TGTGCCAGCAGCTGGACAGGGGGCGCGAACACTGAAGCTTTCTTT.

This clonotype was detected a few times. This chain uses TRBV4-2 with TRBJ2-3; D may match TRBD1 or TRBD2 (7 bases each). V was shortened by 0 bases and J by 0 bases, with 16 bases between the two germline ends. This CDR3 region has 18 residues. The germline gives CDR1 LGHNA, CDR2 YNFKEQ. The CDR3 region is CASSQDGRGGISTDTQYF. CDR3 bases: TGTGCCAGCAGCCAAGATGGCAGGGGGGGGATAAGCACAGATACGCAGTATTTT.

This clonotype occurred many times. CDR3 bases: TGTGCCAGCAGTTCGTGGGGGGAGCGGGGGGGCCCCGATGAGCAGTTCTTC. It codes for CASSSWGERGGPDEQFF. The chain carries TRBV12-3 or TRBV12-4 and TRBJ2-1, with TRBD2 matching 10 bases. The CDR3 sequence is 17 residues long. The trim removed 4 bases at V and 8 bases at J, leaving 14 bases unmatched.

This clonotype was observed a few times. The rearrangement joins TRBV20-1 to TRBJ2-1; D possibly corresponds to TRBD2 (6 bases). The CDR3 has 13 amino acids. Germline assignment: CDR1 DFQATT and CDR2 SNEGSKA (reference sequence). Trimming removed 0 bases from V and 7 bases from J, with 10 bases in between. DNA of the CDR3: TGCAGTGCTAGAGATGGGAGGAGGAATGAGCAGTTCTTC. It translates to CSARDGRRNEQFF.